These 22 T cell receptor beta chains were sequenced from one sample in a study of cytomegalovirus exposure and HLA in healthy donors. Produced via immunoSEQ multiplex PCR; TCRdb's table is partial and in-frame only. The data contain fewer than 350,000 clones, roughly 88% of them singletons. What was sequenced was PBMCs. All receptors derive from a woman aged 18-29 years in good health and CMV-seronegative.

V is TRBV28 and J is TRBJ2-1; D gene unclear. Per germline, CDR1 MDHEN and CDR2 SYDVKM. Trimming cost V 6 bases and J 2 bases, with 17 bases left between them. The CDR3 consists of 16 residues. The CDR3 spells CASSPPWPNPYNEQFF. The CDR3 nucleotides are TGTGCCAGCAGCCCCCCGTGGCCGAATCCCTACAATGAGCAGTTCTTC.

V gene TRBV19 combines with J gene TRBJ2-7; D might be TRBD2 (5 bases). Germline V lookup: CDR1 LNHDA, CDR2 SQIVND (reference sequence). The germline V and J ends were trimmed by 7 bases and 1 base, with 23 bases remaining between them. The CDR3 is made up of 17 amino acids. CDR3 DNA sequence: TGTGCCAGTACTCCCACCGGGATTCAAAGGAAATCCTACGAGCAGTACTTC. Translated: CASTPTGIQRKSYEQYF. The complete variable domain, with remaining parts taken from reference TRBV19 and TRBJ2-7, reads DGGITQSPKYLFRKEGQNVTLSCEQNLNHDAMYWYRQDPGQGLRLIYYSQIVNDFQKGDIAEGYSVSREKKESFPLTVTSAQKNPTAFYLCASTPTGIQRKSYEQYFGPGTRLTVT.

The V call is TRBV27, the J call TRBJ2-7; a possible D gene is TRBD2 (6 bases). Germline CDR1 is MNHEY and CDR2 is SMNVEV (reference sequence). The V and J ends lost 2 bases and 2 bases respectively, with 13 bases between them. This CDR3 contains 15 residues. Here the CDR3 reads CASSLGAGTTYEQYF. Here the CDR3 DNA reads TGTGCCAGCAGTTTAGGTGCGGGAACTACCTACGAGCAGTACTTC.

The V call is TRBV5-1, the J call TRBJ1-1; 7 bases map to TRBD1. The CDR3 has 15 residues. The V segment lost 5 bases and the J segment 3 bases; nucleotides outside the gene matches: 10. Per the germline V gene, CDR1 is SGHRS and CDR2 is YFSETQ. This CDR3 is CASRHYLDRDTEAFF. CDR3 nucleotide sequence: TGCGCCAGCAGGCATTACCTTGACAGGGACACTGAAGCTTTCTTT.

The chain uses TRBV11-2 and TRBJ1-6; 7 bases are shared with TRBD1. Per germline, CDR1 SGHAT and CDR2 FQNNGV. This CDR3 is 15 amino acids long. Trimming cost V 6 bases and J 6 bases; bases outside gene matches: 8. CDR3 DNA: TGTGCCAGCAGACTCCGGGACAGTTTTAATTCACCCCTCCACTTT. It specifies CASRLRDSFNSPLHF.

The CDR3: CASVVRAAINQPQHF. CDR3 nucleotides: TGTGCCAGTGTCGTGAGGGCGGCTATTAATCAGCCCCAGCATTTT. The gene calls are TRBV28 and TRBJ1-5; D not resolved. V shed 9 bases and J shed 4 bases, with 19 bases lying between them. Germline values: CDR1 MDHEN, CDR2 SYDVKM. The CDR3 spans 15 residues.

CDR3 in DNA: TGCGCCAGCAGCATAGACAACTCTGGAAACACCATATATTTT. The encoded protein is CASSIDNSGNTIYF. The J gene is TRBJ1-3, the V gene TRBV5-1; D gene uncertain. CDR1 and CDR2 (germline): SGHRS, YFSETQ. V was shortened by 4 bases and J by 0 bases, with 8 bases between the two germline ends. This CDR3 is built from 14 residues.

For this clone: One end of the junction fails to match germline, which may point to a read error. V usage is TRBV4-3 and J usage is TRBJ2-2; maybe TRBD1 (6 bases). The germline gives CDR1 LGHNA, CDR2 YSLEER. This CDR3 contains 17 residues. This chain's CDR3 is CASSQVESDRNPGELFF. The CDR3 coding sequence is TGCGCCAGCAGCCAAGTCGAGTCCGACAGGAACCCCGGGGAGCTGTTTTTT.

The chain employs TRBV28 and TRBJ2-5, with 9 bases lining up with TRBD2. The CDR3 extends over 15 amino acids. CDR1 and CDR2 from the germline V gene are MDHEN and SYDVKM. Trimming at V came to 4 bases and at J to 2 bases, leaving 5 bases not matched to a gene. Here the CDR3 reads CASSSGLAKQETQYF. The CDR3 nucleotides are TGTGCCAGCAGTTCCGGACTAGCGAAACAAGAGACCCAGTACTTC.

This rearrangement joins TRBV5-6 to TRBJ1-2; D remains ambiguous. This CDR3 comprises 12 residues. Germline CDR1 and CDR2: SGHDT and YYEEEE. The V end was cut by 2 bases, the J end by 3 bases, with 5 bases between. The CDR3 loop is CASSLADYGYTF. Written as DNA, the CDR3 is TGTGCCAGCAGCTTAGCTGACTATGGCTACACCTTC.

This clone was observed once. The CDR3 DNA reads as TGTGCTAGTGGTTTGGCCCCTAGAGAGACAGGCTACACAGATACGCAGTATTTT. As protein: CASGLAPRETGYTDTQYF. The V gene is TRBV12-5, the J gene TRBJ2-3; perhaps TRBD1 as D (6 bases). Trimming left V 1 base short and J 2 bases short, with 19 bases between. The CDR3 consists of 18 residues. Germline V gene sequence: CDR1 LGHNT, CDR2 FRNRAP.

This chain links TRBV27 with TRBJ2-7; D is unresolved. The germline V gene encodes CDR1 MNHEY and CDR2 SMNVEV (reference sequence). Trimming left V 3 bases short and J 2 bases short, with 8 bases between. CDR3 length equals 13 residues. The CDR3 region has the DNA TGTGCCAGCAGTTTGAACCGAGCCTACGAGCAGTACTTC. This encodes CASSLNRAYEQYF.

The V call is TRBV19, the J call TRBJ2-7; 8 nucleotides line up with TRBD2. Germline trimming cut 3 bases from V and 4 bases from J; bases unmatched to any gene: 11. Germline-derived CDR1 and CDR2 are LNHDA and SQIVND (reference sequence). The CDR3 loop spans 16 amino acids. CDR3 coding DNA: TGTGCCAGTAGTATTAGGCCAGCGGGAGCTTTATACGAGCAGTACTTC. It yields the protein CASSIRPAGALYEQYF. Drawing the rest from reference TRBV19 and TRBJ2-7, the complete variable domain is DGGITQSPKYLFRKEGQNVTLSCEQNLNHDAMYWYRQDPGQGLRLIYYSQIVNDFQKGDIAEGYSVSREKKESFPLTVTSAQKNPTAFYLCASSIRPAGALYEQYFGPGTRLTVT.

The J gene is TRBJ1-5, the V gene TRBV28, with D hard to call. The CDR3 sequence is 12 residues long. Trimming took off 3 bases at V and 5 bases at J, with 5 bases between the two ends. CDR1 MDHEN and CDR2 SYDVKM come from the germline V gene. CDR3 sequence reads: CASSLPDQPQHF. Here the CDR3 DNA reads TGTGCCAGCAGTTTGCCGGATCAGCCCCAGCATTTT.

This clone was seen a few times. The genes are TRBV5-4 and TRBJ2-2; D is unresolved. There are 15 residues in the CDR3. V gave up 4 bases and J gave up 4 bases, with 14 bases separating them. Looked up from germline, CDR1 is SGHNT and CDR2 is YYREEE (reference sequence). The DNA of the CDR3 is TGTGCCAGCAGCCCCCTTTCTGGAGCCACCGGGGAGCTGTTTTTT. This translates into CASSPLSGATGELFF.

The chain couples TRBV10-1 to TRBJ2-7, with D possibly matching TRBD2 (5 bases). In germline, CDR1 is WNHNN, CDR2 SYGVQD (reference sequence). V lost 3 bases and J lost 7, with 13 bases in between. The CDR3 length is 13 residues. The CDR3, as DNA: TGCGCCAGCAGTGAAATCAGCCCGGGGGAGCAGTACTTC. Protein product: CASSEISPGEQYF.

The rearrangement links TRBV4-3 to TRBJ2-7; 8 nucleotides agree with TRBD2. V gave up 4 bases and J gave up 0 bases; unmatched junction bases: 5. The CDR3 consists of 15 residues. Germline CDR1 and CDR2: LGHNA and YSLEER. The CDR3 loop reads CASSLERERSYEQYF. DNA of the CDR3: TGCGCCAGCAGCCTCGAGCGGGAGCGCTCCTACGAGCAGTACTTC.

This chain uses TRBV15 with TRBJ1-1; 11 bases align to TRBD1. The CDR3 spans 16 residues. Losses at the gene ends were 1 base for V and 10 bases for J; bases not matched to a gene: 11. Germline CDR1 LNHNV, CDR2 YYDKDF (reference sequence). CDR3 nucleotides: TGTGCCACCAGCAGAGTGGAGGGGACAGGGGGGCGGCGAGCTTTCTTT. It translates to CATSRVEGTGGRRAFF.

The chain carries TRBV18 and TRBJ1-6; D is ambiguous. This CDR3 has 15 residues. The germline gives CDR1 KGHSH, CDR2 LQKENI. The ends were cut back, 3 bases at V and 8 bases at J, with 14 bases in the middle. The CDR3: CASSPDSPPYSPLHF. The CDR3 DNA sequence: TGTGCCAGCTCACCGGACTCCCCCCCCTATTCACCCCTCCACTTT.

The CDR3 region has the DNA TGTGCCAGCAGCAACATAACTAGCGGGAGGTCCTACGAGCAGTACTTC. This translates into CASSNITSGRSYEQYF. The rearrangement uses TRBV5-4 and TRBJ2-7, with 12 nucleotides matching TRBD2. V dropped 4 bases and J dropped 1; count of bases not matched to a gene: 6. Germline loops: CDR1 SGHNT, CDR2 YYREEE (reference sequence). The CDR3 totals 16 residues.

In its sample, this clone was seen once. V usage is TRBV29-1 and J usage is TRBJ1-1; weak D call: TRBD1 (5 bases). This CDR3 is 13 amino acids long. Germline values: CDR1 SQVTM, CDR2 ANQGSEA. V was clipped by 6 bases and J by 6 bases, with 17 bases between them. The CDR3 here is CSVGTSSMAEAFF. The CDR3 DNA sequence: TGCAGCGTGGGGACTTCATCAATGGCTGAAGCTTTCTTT.

The chain employs TRBV6-5 and TRBJ1-2; no clear D. V lost 10 bases, J lost 4 bases, and 10 bases lay in between. Germline CDR1 is MNHEY and CDR2 is SVGAGI. The CDR3 loop spans 11 amino acids. The CDR3 reads CATTDIYGYTF. The CDR3 DNA is TGTGCCACCACCGACATCTATGGCTACACCTTC.